Below are 21 T cell receptor beta chains sequenced from a single sample in a study of shared clonotypes between healthy human individuals. The repertoire was sequenced with immunoSEQ multiplex PCR; TCRdb's copy has only in-frame clones and lacks some. The sample yields 550,000 to 700,000 clones, 73% seen once. Sample: memory CD4+ T cells sorted from blood. Subset denoted: CD45RA-negative fraction. The receptor source for this set is a woman in her twenties or thirties in good health.

This clone was picked up many times. V gene TRBV7-7 combines with J gene TRBJ2-1; tentative D call: TRBD2 (6 bases). Germline V CDR1 and CDR2: SSHAT, FNYEAQ (reference sequence). The V gene lost 1 base and the J gene lost 6 bases, with 13 bases spanning the gap. CDR3 length: 15 amino acids. The CDR3 loop is CASSLVPGASNEQFF. Written as DNA, the CDR3 is TGTGCCAGCAGCTTAGTCCCGGGAGCTTCCAATGAGCAGTTCTTC.

The chain couples TRBV19 to TRBJ1-1, with D possibly TRBD1 on 5 matching bases. Germline CDR1 and CDR2: LNHDA and SQIVND (reference sequence). The CDR3 is made up of 14 amino acids. The V end was cut by 5 bases, the J end by 0 bases, with 10 bases between. CDR3: CASSRGLLNTEAFF. The CDR3 DNA reads TGTGCCAGTAGTCGGGGCCTTTTGAACACTGAAGCTTTCTTT. The whole variable domain, filled in from reference TRBV19 and TRBJ1-1, reads DGGITQSPKYLFRKEGQNVTLSCEQNLNHDAMYWYRQDPGQGLRLIYYSQIVNDFQKGDIAEGYSVSREKKESFPLTVTSAQKNPTAFYLCASSRGLLNTEAFFGQGTRLTVV.

The V gene is TRBV6-1, the J gene TRBJ1-2; possibly TRBD1 for D (5 bases). Germline lookup yields CDR1 MNHNS and CDR2 SASEGT. Between the trimmed V and J ends, which lost 6 bases and 8 bases, there was a span of 22 bases. This CDR3 is 15 amino acids long. CDR3 residues: CASSRRQGDWGGYTF. CDR3 bases: TGTGCCAGCAGCCGGCGGCAGGGTGACTGGGGAGGCTACACCTTC.

This chain connects TRBV5-5 to TRBJ1-1; a weak D match, TRBD1 (5 bases). CDR1 and CDR2 from the germline V gene are SGHKS and YYEKEE (reference sequence). V lost 5 bases and J lost 0, with 14 bases in between. The CDR3 extends over 15 amino acids. The CDR3 DNA is TGTGCCAGCAGTGGGGGGAGATCCATGAACACTGAAGCTTTCTTT. Protein product: CASSGGRSMNTEAFF.

The chain employs TRBV2 and TRBJ2-5; D is uncertain. Looked up from germline, CDR1 is SNHLY and CDR2 is FYNNEI. V lost 7 bases and J 5 bases, leaving 11 bases between the germline ends. This CDR3 is built from 12 residues. This CDR3 is CASTDWKETQYF. The CDR3 DNA sequence: TGTGCCAGCACCGACTGGAAGGAGACCCAGTACTTC. The variable domain in full, completed from reference TRBV2 and TRBJ2-5, reads EPEVTQTPSHQVTQMGQEVILRCVPISNHLYFYWYRQILGQKVEFLVSFYNNEISEKSEIFDDQFSVERPDGSNFTLKIRSTKLEDSAMYFCASTDWKETQYFGPGTRLLVL.

This chain links TRBV9 with TRBJ2-5; no firm D call. The CDR3 is 14 residues long. Trimming pared 0 bases from V and 5 bases from J, leaving 11 bases between. The germline V gene encodes CDR1 SGDLS and CDR2 YYNGEE. CDR3 region: CASSVGQGLETQYF. In DNA form, the CDR3 reads TGTGCCAGCAGCGTAGGACAAGGCTTGGAGACCCAGTACTTC. Complete variable domain (other parts from reference TRBV9 and TRBJ2-5): DSGVTQTPKHLITATGQRVTLRCSPRSGDLSVYWYQQSLDQGLQFLIQYYNGEERAKGNILERFSAQQFPDLHSELNLSSLELGDSALYFCASSVGQGLETQYFGPGTRLLVL.

The V and J genes are TRBV6-5 and TRBJ2-7, with a tentative D call TRBD1 (6 bases). Trimming removed 6 bases at V and 4 bases at J, with 13 bases between. Germline V CDR1 and CDR2: MNHEY, SVGAGI. The length of the CDR3 is 13 residues. The DNA of the CDR3 is TGTGCCAGCAGGAGGGGGAGTGGATACGAGCAGTACTTC. Translating gives CASRRGSGYEQYF.

This chain uses TRBV23-1 with TRBJ2-5; perhaps TRBD1 as D (5 bases). TRBV23-1 is an ORF, and what it does is uncertain. CDR3 length: 15 amino acids. V gave up 0 bases and J gave up 6 bases, with 14 bases separating them. The CDR3: CASSQSTRDGKTQYF. The CDR3 DNA reads as TGCGCCAGCAGTCAATCAACCAGGGATGGGAAGACCCAGTACTTC.

The J gene is TRBJ2-5, the V gene TRBV5-1; D not resolved. The CDR3 extends over 14 amino acids. Deletions cut 1 base from V and 5 bases from J, with 12 bases between. Germline CDR1 and CDR2: SGHRS and YFSETQ. The CDR3 region is CASSLISVGETQYF. CDR3 nucleotides: TGCGCCAGCAGCTTGATAAGCGTAGGGGAGACCCAGTACTTC.

This clone was counted ten times or more. Other DNA sequences within the sample encode an identical CDR3. This chain uses TRBV14 with TRBJ2-7; 12 bases match TRBD1. The V gene end was trimmed by 1 base and the J gene end by 6 bases; junction bases not matched to a gene: 7. CDR1 and CDR2 from the germline V gene are SGHDN and FVKESK. The CDR3 runs to 16 residues. CDR3 residues: CASSQGPGTGGGEQYF. The CDR3 nucleotides read TGTGCCAGCAGCCAAGGGCCCGGGACAGGGGGCGGCGAGCAGTACTTC.

There are a few counts of this clone. The V gene is TRBV4-2, the J gene TRBJ2-1; 7 bases align to TRBD2. The CDR3 totals 16 residues. Germline trimming cut 0 bases from V and 9 bases from J; bases unmatched to any gene: 11. Per germline, CDR1 LGHNA and CDR2 YNFKEQ. The CDR3 spells CASSQDPSGNFGEQFF. The CDR3, as DNA: TGTGCCAGCAGCCAAGATCCCAGCGGGAACTTCGGTGAGCAGTTCTTC.

CDR3 protein: CSASGTSGVYQETQYF. The CDR3, as DNA: TGCAGCGCCTCCGGGACTAGCGGAGTGTACCAAGAGACCCAGTACTTC. This chain joins TRBV29-1 and TRBJ2-5; 11 bases are a match to TRBD2. Germline V gives CDR1 SQVTM, CDR2 ANQGSEA. The CDR3 is 16 amino acids. Trimming took 7 bases from V and 0 from J; bases not matched to a gene: 10.

To note about this clone: The limits of the CDR3 on the DNA are not certain, so only TCRdb's listed CDR3 is given. The chain employs TRBV30 and TRBJ2-2. The CDR3 is 12 residues long, ends included. Germline CDR1 GTSNPN, CDR2 SVGIG (reference sequence). The CDR3 reads CAWGFGAGELFF.

This chain links TRBV5-5 with TRBJ2-7; 7 bases map to TRBD2. Germline trimming cut 0 bases from V and 5 bases from J; bases unmatched to any gene: 8. CDR3 size: 15 residues. Germline V CDR1 and CDR2: SGHKS, YYEKEE (reference sequence). The CDR3 is CASSLVRAGENEQYF. The CDR3 DNA reads as TGTGCCAGCAGCTTGGTACGTGCGGGAGAAAACGAGCAGTACTTC.

This clone has a count of ten or more. The chain is built from TRBV5-5 and TRBJ1-5; 9 nucleotides agree with TRBD1. J was trimmed by 6 bases and V by 5 bases; bases with no gene match: 6. CDR1 SGHKS and CDR2 YYEKEE come from the germline V gene (reference sequence). This CDR3 contains 14 residues. CDR3 nucleotides: TGTGCCAGCAGTTCAACAGGGGGCAGTCAGCCCCAGCATTTT. Its translation: CASSSTGGSQPQHF.

The chain carries TRBV27 and TRBJ2-3; TRBD2 is a possible D gene (5 bases). Trimming shortened V by 2 bases and J by 8 bases, and 14 bases separated the two germline ends. CDR1 and CDR2 from the germline V gene are MNHEY and SMNVEV (reference sequence). The CDR3 length is 14 residues. The CDR3 nucleotides read TGTGCCAGCAGTTTAAACGAGGGCCGGGGTACGCAGTATTTT. As protein: CASSLNEGRGTQYF.

Regarding this clone: This CDR3 is also generated by other DNA sequences in the sample. The chain couples TRBV29-1 to TRBJ1-2; D unclear. V was trimmed by 3 bases and J by 5 bases, leaving 4 bases between them. This CDR3 contains 10 residues. Germline V gene data show CDR1 as SQVTM and CDR2 as ANQGSEA. CDR3 in amino acids: CSVDLYGYTF. As DNA, the CDR3 is TGCAGCGTTGACCTATATGGCTACACCTTC.

This clone came up once. V usage is TRBV29-1 and J usage is TRBJ2-3; D not certain. CDR3 length equals 11 residues. Trimming left V 7 bases short and J 4 bases short, with 9 bases between. CDR1 and CDR2 (germline): SQVTM, ANQGSEA. Here the CDR3 reads CSARFSDTQYF. CDR3 DNA sequence: TGCAGCGCGAGGTTTTCAGATACGCAGTATTTT.

The chain links TRBV28 to TRBJ2-3, with no clear D. V was shortened by 8 bases and J by 0 bases, with 12 bases between the two germline ends. This CDR3 is 14 amino acids long. Looked up from germline, CDR1 is MDHEN and CDR2 is SYDVKM. The DNA for the CDR3 is TGTGCCAGCCGTGAGCCCCCCAGCACAGATACGCAGTATTTT. Encoded protein: CASREPPSTDTQYF.

This clone came up many times. The V call is TRBV6-1, the J call TRBJ1-2; a weak D match, TRBD1 (5 bases). Trimming left V 10 bases short and J 4 bases short, with 19 bases between. Germline assignment: CDR1 MNHNS and CDR2 SASEGT. The CDR3 is 14 amino acids. For the CDR3, the DNA is TGTGCCACCGTTGGGACGGACCGAATCTATGGCTACACCTTC. Translated, it gives CATVGTDRIYGYTF.

V and J are TRBV5-1 and TRBJ2-5; 8 bases align to TRBD2. The J segment lost 5 bases and the V segment lost 3 bases, leaving 15 bases of the junction unmatched. CDR3 length: 17 amino acids. Germline V gene data show CDR1 as SGHRS and CDR2 as YFSETQ. The CDR3 sequence is CASSWGTRGGAEETQYF. CDR3 nucleotides: TGCGCCAGCAGCTGGGGCACCCGGGGGGGCGCGGAGGAGACCCAGTACTTC.